What follows are 10 T cell receptor beta chains derived from one specimen sequenced in a study of memory CD4+ T cells and cytomegalovirus serostatus. Here immunoSEQ multiplex PCR was the method, and the copy in TCRdb shows in-frame clones only, minus some. The table shows approximately 27,000 clones, with roughly three quarters occurring only once. The sort gate was single viable CD3+CD4+CD8-CD45RO+ cells for memory CD4+ T cells. The source material was memory CD4+ T cells from blood. These receptors were taken from an adult in good health and CMV-seronegative.

This chain connects TRBV7-3 to TRBJ1-2; D ambiguous. V was shortened by 7 bases and J by 6 bases, with 12 bases between the two germline ends. CDR1 is SGHTA and CDR2 is FQGTGA in the germline V gene. This CDR3 is built from 12 residues. CDR3 DNA sequence: TGTGCCAGCATCTACGGAAGGGATGGCTACACCTTC. Translation: CASIYGRDGYTF.

The V call is TRBV2, the J call TRBJ1-2; no firm D call. Trimming cost V 6 bases and J 0 bases, with 8 bases left between them. This CDR3 contains 13 residues. Germline V CDR1 and CDR2: SNHLY, FYNNEI. CDR3 nucleotide sequence: TGTGCCAGCAGAGGCAGCACTAACTATGGCTACACCTTC. It encodes CASRGSTNYGYTF.

Only a few counts were recorded for this clone. J is TRBJ1-1 and V is TRBV19, with 7 bases matching TRBD1. This CDR3 spans 13 amino acids. Germline CDR1 reads LNHDA; CDR2 reads SQIVND (reference sequence). V gave up 4 bases and J gave up 5 bases; unmatched junction bases: 4. The CDR3 loop reads CASSNDRDTEAFF. The CDR3 DNA follows: TGTGCCAGTAGTAACGACAGGGATACTGAAGCTTTCTTT.

This rearrangement joins TRBV30 to TRBJ2-1; possibly TRBD1 for D (6 bases). Germline V gene lookup returns CDR1 GTSNPN and CDR2 SVGIG (reference sequence). The V end lost 0 bases, the J end lost 5 bases, and 14 bases lay between the germline ends. The CDR3 extends over 15 amino acids. The CDR3 here is CAWSVQGAVDNEQFF. CDR3 sequence (DNA): TGTGCCTGGAGTGTACAGGGCGCCGTTGACAATGAGCAGTTCTTC.

This clone has a single count. The gene calls are TRBV25-1 and TRBJ2-5; TRBD1 aligns across 7 bases. There are 14 residues in the CDR3. With 4 bases clipped from V and 0 bases from J, the junction kept 2 bases outside the gene matches. The germline gives CDR1 MGHDK, CDR2 SYGVNS. CDR3 DNA: TGTGCCAGCAGTGCGGGACAGTACCAAGAGACCCAGTACTTC. It is translated as CASSAGQYQETQYF.

The chain links TRBV7-8 to TRBJ1-5; possible D gene TRBD1, 5 bases. Germline values: CDR1 SGHVS, CDR2 FQNEAQ. V was shortened by 2 bases and J by 5 bases, with 10 bases between the two germline ends. The length of the CDR3 is 14 residues. The CDR3 DNA is TGTGCCAGCAGCTTATTAGTAGGGGATCAGCCCCAGCATTTT. Its protein product is CASSLLVGDQPQHF.

This clone was counted once. The CDR3 DNA sequence: TGTGCCAGCAGCTACAGGGCTGGCTACACCTTC. Protein: CASSYRAGYTF. This chain uses TRBV11-2 with TRBJ1-2, with D perhaps TRBD1 (6 bases). Germline-derived CDR1 and CDR2 are SGHAT and FQNNGV. The CDR3 has 11 amino acids. V lost 4 bases and J 7 bases, leaving 7 bases between the germline ends.

V usage is TRBV7-2 and J usage is TRBJ2-7; 8 nucleotides agree with TRBD1. Germline CDR1 reads SGHTA; CDR2 reads FQGNSA. J lost 5 bases, V lost 5 bases, and 8 bases had no gene match. CDR3 size: 14 residues. CDR3 coding DNA: TGTGCCAGCAGCGGTGGACAGGGTATCAACGAGCAGTACTTC. Translation: CASSGGQGINEQYF.

The chain is built from TRBV19 and TRBJ2-3, with TRBD1 matching over 7 bases. This CDR3 has 16 amino acids. CDR1 is LNHDA and CDR2 is SQIVND in the germline V gene (reference sequence). The trim removed 4 bases at V and 0 bases at J, leaving 7 bases unmatched. CDR3 DNA: TGTGCCAGTAGTAGACGACAGGGCACTAGCACAGATACGCAGTATTTT. The encoded protein is CASSRRQGTSTDTQYF. The complete variable domain, with remaining parts taken from reference TRBV19 and TRBJ2-3, reads DGGITQSPKYLFRKEGQNVTLSCEQNLNHDAMYWYRQDPGQGLRLIYYSQIVNDFQKGDIAEGYSVSREKKESFPLTVTSAQKNPTAFYLCASSRRQGTSTDTQYFGPGTRLTVL.

This clone was seen a few times. The chain has TRBV2 and TRBJ1-3; TRBD1 matches at 7 bases. This CDR3 contains 14 residues. The trim removed 6 bases at V and 4 bases at J, leaving 6 bases unmatched. The germline V gene encodes CDR1 SNHLY and CDR2 FYNNEI. CDR3 in DNA: TGTGCCAGCAGAGTACCGGGACAGGGAAACACCATATATTTT. Translating it yields CASRVPGQGNTIYF. Looking up the rest from reference TRBV2 and TRBJ1-3 gives the full variable domain: EPEVTQTPSHQVTQMGQEVILRCVPISNHLYFYWYRQILGQKVEFLVSFYNNEISEKSEIFDDQFSVERPDGSNFTLKIRSTKLEDSAMYFCASRVPGQGNTIYFGEGSWLTVV.